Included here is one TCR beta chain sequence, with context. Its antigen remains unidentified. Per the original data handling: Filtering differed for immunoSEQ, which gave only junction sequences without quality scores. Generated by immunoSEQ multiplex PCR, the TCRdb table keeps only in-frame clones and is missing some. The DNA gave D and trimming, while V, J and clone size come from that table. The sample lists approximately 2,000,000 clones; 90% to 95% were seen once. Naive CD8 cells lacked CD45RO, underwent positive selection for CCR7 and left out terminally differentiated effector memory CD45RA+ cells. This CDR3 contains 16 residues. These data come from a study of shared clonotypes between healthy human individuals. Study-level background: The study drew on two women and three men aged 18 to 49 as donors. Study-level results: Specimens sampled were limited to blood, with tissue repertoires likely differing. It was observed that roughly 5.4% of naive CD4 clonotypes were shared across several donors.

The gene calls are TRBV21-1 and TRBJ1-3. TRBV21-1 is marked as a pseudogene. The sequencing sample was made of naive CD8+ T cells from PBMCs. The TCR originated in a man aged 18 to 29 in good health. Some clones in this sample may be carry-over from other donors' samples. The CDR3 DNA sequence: TGTGCCAGCAACCTCCGGCGCTCTCACTCTGGAAACACCATATATTTT. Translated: CASNLRRSHSGNTIYF.